One TCR beta chain is described in this entry. The antigen is unknown. Terminally differentiated effector memory CD45RA+ cells were excluded by CCR7 positive selection of CD45RO-negative cells. This record belongs to a study of shared clonotypes between healthy human individuals. Study-wide findings and caveats: Sampling covered blood only; tissue repertoires likely differ.

This was a deep-level run. Methods used by the authors: Quality scores were absent from the junction-only immunoSEQ sequences, so filtering differed. Profiling relied on immunoSEQ multiplex PCR, and the TCRdb table lists in-frame clones only, not all of them. Clone size and the V and J calls come from that table; the DNA yielded D and trimming. The table lists about 2.1 million clones, about 93% of them singletons. The J segment lost 5 bases and the V segment lost 6 bases, leaving 7 bases of the junction unmatched. CDR1 is ENHRY and CDR2 is SYGVKD in the germline V gene. This CDR3 has 15 residues. The sample consisted of naive CD8+ T cells from PBMCs. The J gene is TRBJ2-7, the V gene TRBV10-3; 13 nucleotides line up with TRBD2. The TCR sequence derives from a man between 18 and 35 years old in good health. Some clones in this sample may be carry-over from other donors' samples. The CDR3 nucleotides are TGTGCCATCAGACGGACTAGCGGGAGTTTGGACGAGCAGTACTTC. Protein: CAIRRTSGSLDEQYF.